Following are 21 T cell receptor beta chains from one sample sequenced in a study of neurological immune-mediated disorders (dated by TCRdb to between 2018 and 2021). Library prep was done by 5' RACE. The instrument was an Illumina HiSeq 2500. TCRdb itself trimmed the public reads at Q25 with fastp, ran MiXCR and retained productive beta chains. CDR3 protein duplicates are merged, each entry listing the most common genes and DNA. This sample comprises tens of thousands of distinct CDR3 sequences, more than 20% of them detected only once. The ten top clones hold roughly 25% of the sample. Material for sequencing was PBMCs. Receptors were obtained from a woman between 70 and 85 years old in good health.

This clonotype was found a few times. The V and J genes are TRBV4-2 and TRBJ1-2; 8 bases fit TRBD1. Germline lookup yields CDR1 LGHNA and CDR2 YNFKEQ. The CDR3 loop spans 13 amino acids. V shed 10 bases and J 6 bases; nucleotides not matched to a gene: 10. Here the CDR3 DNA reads TGTGCCACCTTAACCTCAGGGGGCCATGGCTACACCTTC. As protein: CATLTSGGHGYTF.

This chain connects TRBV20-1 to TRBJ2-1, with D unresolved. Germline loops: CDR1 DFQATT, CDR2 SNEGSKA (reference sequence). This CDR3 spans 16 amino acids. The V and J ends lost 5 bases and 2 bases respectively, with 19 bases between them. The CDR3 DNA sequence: TGCAGTGCTTCGATACTAAGCGCCAAGACCTACAATGAGCAGTTCTTC. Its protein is CSASILSAKTYNEQFF.

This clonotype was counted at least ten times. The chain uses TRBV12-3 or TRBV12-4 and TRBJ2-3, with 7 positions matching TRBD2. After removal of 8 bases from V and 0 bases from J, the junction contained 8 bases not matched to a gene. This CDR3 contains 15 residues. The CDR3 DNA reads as TGTGCCAGCGGGTCAAATAGCGGGAGCACAGATACGCAGTATTTT. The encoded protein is CASGSNSGSTDTQYF.

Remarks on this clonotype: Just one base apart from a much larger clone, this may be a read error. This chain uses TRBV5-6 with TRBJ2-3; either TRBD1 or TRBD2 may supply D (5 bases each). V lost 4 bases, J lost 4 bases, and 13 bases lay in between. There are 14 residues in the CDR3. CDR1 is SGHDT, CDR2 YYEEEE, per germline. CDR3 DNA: TGTGCCAGCAGCGGGCAGGGAGACTCAGATACGCAGTATTTT. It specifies CASSGQGDSDTQYF. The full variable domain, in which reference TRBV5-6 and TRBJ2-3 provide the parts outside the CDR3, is DAGVTQSPTHLIKTRGQQVTLRCSPKSGHDTVSWYQQALGQGPQFIFQYYEEEERQRGNFPDRFSGHQFPNYSSELNVNALLLGDSALYLCASSGQGDSDTQYFGPGTRLTVL.

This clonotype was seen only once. DNA for the CDR3: TGTGCCAGCAGCTTATTAGGGTTTGGAGATACGCAGTATTTT. Amino acids: CASSLLGFGDTQYF. The J gene is TRBJ2-3, the V gene TRBV11-2; no clear D. Germline values: CDR1 SGHAT, CDR2 FQNNGV. CDR3 length: 14 residues. Trimming cost V 2 bases and J 5 bases, with 11 bases left between them.

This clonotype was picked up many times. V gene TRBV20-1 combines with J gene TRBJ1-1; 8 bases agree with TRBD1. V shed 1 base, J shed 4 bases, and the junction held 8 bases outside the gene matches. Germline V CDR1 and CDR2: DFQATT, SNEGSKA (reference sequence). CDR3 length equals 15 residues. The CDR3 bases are TGCAGTGCTAGAGCCGGACAGGGACCGGGCACTGAAGCTTTCTTT. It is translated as CSARAGQGPGTEAFF.

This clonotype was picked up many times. The CDR3 sequence: CASSLEYEQFF. In nucleotides, the CDR3 is TGCGCCAGCAGCTTGGAGTATGAGCAGTTCTTC. The chain couples TRBV5-1 to TRBJ2-1; D is unresolved. Trimming took 0 bases from V and 8 from J, leaving 3 bases between them. The CDR3 sequence is 11 residues long. The V gene's germline CDR1 is SGHRS and CDR2 YFSETQ.

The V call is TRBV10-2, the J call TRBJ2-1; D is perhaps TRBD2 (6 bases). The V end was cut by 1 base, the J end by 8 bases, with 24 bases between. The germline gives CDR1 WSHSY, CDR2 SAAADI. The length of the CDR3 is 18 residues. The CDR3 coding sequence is TGCGCCAGCAGTGAGTACCCCCTCGGGCGCATCTCGGGGGATGAGCAGTTCTTC. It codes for CASSEYPLGRISGDEQFF.

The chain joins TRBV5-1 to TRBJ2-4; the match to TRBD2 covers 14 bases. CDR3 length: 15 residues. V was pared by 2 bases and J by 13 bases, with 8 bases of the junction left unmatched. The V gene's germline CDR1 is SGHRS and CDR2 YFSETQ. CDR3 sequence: CASSFVGTSGSLQYF. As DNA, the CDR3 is TGCGCCAGCAGCTTTGTTGGGACTAGCGGGAGTTTGCAGTACTTC.

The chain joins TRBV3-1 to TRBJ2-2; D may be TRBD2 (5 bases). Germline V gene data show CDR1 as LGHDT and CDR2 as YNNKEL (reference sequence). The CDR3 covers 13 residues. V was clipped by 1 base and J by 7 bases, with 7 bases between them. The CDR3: CASSQGGSGELFF. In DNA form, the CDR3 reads TGTGCCAGCAGCCAAGGAGGGAGCGGGGAGCTGTTTTTT. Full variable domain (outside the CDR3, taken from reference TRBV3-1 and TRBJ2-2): DTAVSQTPKYLVTQMGNDKSIKCEQNLGHDTMYWYKQDSKKFLKIMFSYNNKELIINETVPNRFSPKSPDKAHLNLHINSLELGDSAVYFCASSQGGSGELFFGEGSRLTVL.

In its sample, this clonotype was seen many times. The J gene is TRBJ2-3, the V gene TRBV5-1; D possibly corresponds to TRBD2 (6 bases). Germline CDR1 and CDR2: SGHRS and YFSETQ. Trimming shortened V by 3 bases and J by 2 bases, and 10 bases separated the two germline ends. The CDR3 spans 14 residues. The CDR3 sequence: CASSSGTVTDTQYF. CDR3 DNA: TGCGCCAGCAGCTCCGGGACTGTCACAGATACGCAGTATTTT. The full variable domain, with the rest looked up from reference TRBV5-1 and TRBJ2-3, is KAGVTQTPRYLIKTRGQQVTLSCSPISGHRSVSWYQQTPGQGLQFLFEYFSETQRNKGNFPGRFSGRQFSNSRSEMNVSTLELGDSALYLCASSSGTVTDTQYFGPGTRLTVL.

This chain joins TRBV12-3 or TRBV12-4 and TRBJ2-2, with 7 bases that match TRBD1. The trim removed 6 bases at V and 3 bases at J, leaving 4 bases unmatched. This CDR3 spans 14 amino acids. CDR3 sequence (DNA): TGTGCCAGCAGCCTCACAGGGGACACCGGGGAGCTGTTTTTT. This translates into CASSLTGDTGELFF.

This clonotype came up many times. CDR3 protein: CASSLVPEGGNTIYF. CDR3 in DNA: TGTGCCAGCAGCTTAGTTCCAGAAGGTGGAAACACCATATATTTT. The chain couples TRBV7-6 to TRBJ1-3; D not resolved. V dropped 1 base and J dropped 3 bases, with 10 bases sitting between them. The germline V gene has CDR1 SGHVS and CDR2 FNYEAQ. There are 15 residues in the CDR3. Full variable domain (outside the CDR3, taken from reference TRBV7-6 and TRBJ1-3): GAGVSQSPRYKVTKRGQDVALRCDPISGHVSLYWYRQALGQGPEFLTYFNYEAQQDKSGLPNDRFSAERPEGSISTLTIQRTEQRDSAMYRCASSLVPEGGNTIYFGEGSWLTVV.

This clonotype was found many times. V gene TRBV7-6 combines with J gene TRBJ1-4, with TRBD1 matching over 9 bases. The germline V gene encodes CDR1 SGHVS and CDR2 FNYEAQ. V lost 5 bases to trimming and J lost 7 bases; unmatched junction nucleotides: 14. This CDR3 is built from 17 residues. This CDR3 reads CASSRILPGQGSEKLFF. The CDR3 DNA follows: TGTGCCAGCAGCCGAATCCTCCCGGGACAGGGCAGTGAAAAACTGTTTTTT.

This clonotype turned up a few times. The CDR3 DNA is TGCGCCAGCAGCTTGGGTCCAGGGTCCTACGAGCAGTACTTC. Residues: CASSLGPGSYEQYF. The chain couples TRBV5-1 to TRBJ2-7; perhaps TRBD1 as D (5 bases). V lost 0 bases, J lost 1 base, and 8 bases lay in between. This CDR3 region has 14 residues. The germline V gene encodes CDR1 SGHRS and CDR2 YFSETQ.

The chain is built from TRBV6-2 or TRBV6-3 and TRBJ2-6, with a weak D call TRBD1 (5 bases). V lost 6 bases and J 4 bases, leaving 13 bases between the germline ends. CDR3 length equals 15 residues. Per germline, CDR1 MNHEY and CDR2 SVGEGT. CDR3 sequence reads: CASRPPGMGANVLTF. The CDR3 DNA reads TGTGCCAGCAGGCCTCCAGGGATGGGGGCCAACGTCCTGACTTTC.

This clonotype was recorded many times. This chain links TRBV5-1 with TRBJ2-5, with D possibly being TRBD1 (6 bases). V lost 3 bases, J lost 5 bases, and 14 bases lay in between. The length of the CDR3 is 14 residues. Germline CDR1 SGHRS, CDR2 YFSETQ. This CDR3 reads CASSSNRVGETQYF. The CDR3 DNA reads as TGCGCCAGCAGCTCAAACAGGGTAGGCGAGACCCAGTACTTC. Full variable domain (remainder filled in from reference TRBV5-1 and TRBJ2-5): KAGVTQTPRYLIKTRGQQVTLSCSPISGHRSVSWYQQTPGQGLQFLFEYFSETQRNKGNFPGRFSGRQFSNSRSEMNVSTLELGDSALYLCASSSNRVGETQYFGPGTRLLVL.

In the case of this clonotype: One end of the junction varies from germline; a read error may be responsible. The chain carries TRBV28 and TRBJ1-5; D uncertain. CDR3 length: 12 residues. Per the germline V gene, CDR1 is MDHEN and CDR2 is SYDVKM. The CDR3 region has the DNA TGTGCCACCAGAACTCAGAATCAGCCCCGGCATTTT. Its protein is CATRTQNQPRHF.

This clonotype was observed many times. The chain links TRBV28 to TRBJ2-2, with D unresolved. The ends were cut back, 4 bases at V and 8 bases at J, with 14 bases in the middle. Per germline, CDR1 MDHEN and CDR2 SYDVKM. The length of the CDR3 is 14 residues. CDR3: CASSSPAMTGELFF. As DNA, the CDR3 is TGTGCCAGCAGTTCCCCCGCTATGACGGGGGAGCTGTTTTTT. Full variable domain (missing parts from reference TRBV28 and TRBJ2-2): DVKVTQSSRYLVKRTGEKVFLECVQDMDHENMFWYRQDPGLGLRLIYFSYDVKMKEKGDIPEGYSVSREKKERFSLILESASTNQTSMYLCASSSPAMTGELFFGEGSRLTVL.

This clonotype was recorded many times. The CDR3 protein is CASSYRGEQFF. For the CDR3, the DNA is TGCGCCAGCAGCTACAGGGGTGAGCAGTTCTTC. This chain links TRBV5-1 with TRBJ2-1; 7 bases agree with TRBD1. V was clipped by 3 bases and J by 9 bases; unmatched bases: 0. Germline CDR1 and CDR2: SGHRS and YFSETQ. The CDR3 is made up of 11 amino acids.

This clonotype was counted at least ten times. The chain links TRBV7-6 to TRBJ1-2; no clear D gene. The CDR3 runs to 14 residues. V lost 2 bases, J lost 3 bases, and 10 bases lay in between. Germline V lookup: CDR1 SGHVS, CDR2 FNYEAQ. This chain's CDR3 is CASSLPGKDYGYTF. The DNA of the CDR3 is TGTGCCAGCAGCTTACCCGGGAAGGACTATGGCTACACCTTC.